Following are 25 T cell receptor beta chains from one sample sequenced in a study of blood T cell repertoires in COVID-19. TCRdb keeps only in-frame clones here, not all; method: immunoSEQ multiplex PCR. The sample holds 150,000 to 200,000 clones, approximately 91% seen once. Sequencing was carried out using PBMCs or T cells enriched from blood (not recorded which). These receptors were collected from a woman aged 18-30 years who had recovered from COVID-19.

The V gene is TRBV3-1 (or the pseudogene TRBV3-2), the J gene TRBJ2-5; no clear D gene. CDR1 and CDR2 (germline): LGHDT, YNNKEL (reference sequence). The CDR3 spans 12 residues. With 3 bases removed from V and 4 bases from J, the gap between germline ends came to 6 bases. For the CDR3, the DNA is TGTGCCAGCAGCCAGACTGTAGAGACCCAGTACTTC. Translation gives CASSQTVETQYF.

The CDR3 spells CASSGPQGTEAFF. CDR3 DNA sequence: TGTGCCAGTAGTGGACCCCAGGGGACTGAAGCTTTCTTT. This chain uses TRBV19 with TRBJ1-1; a weak D match, TRBD1 (6 bases). CDR3 length: 13 amino acids. V was shortened by 5 bases and J by 5 bases, with 12 bases between the two germline ends. Germline values: CDR1 LNHDA, CDR2 SQIVND (reference sequence). Full variable domain (missing parts from reference TRBV19 and TRBJ1-1): DGGITQSPKYLFRKEGQNVTLSCEQNLNHDAMYWYRQDPGQGLRLIYYSQIVNDFQKGDIAEGYSVSREKKESFPLTVTSAQKNPTAFYLCASSGPQGTEAFFGQGTRLTVV.

V usage is TRBV6-5 and J usage is TRBJ2-1; no definite D call. Trimming stripped 0 bases from V and 4 bases from J, with 4 bases between. The CDR3 covers 13 residues. The germline V gene encodes CDR1 MNHEY and CDR2 SVGAGI. As DNA, the CDR3 is TGTGCCAGCAGTTACTCGGCATACAATGAGCAGTTCTTC. Protein: CASSYSAYNEQFF.

The chain joins TRBV6-5 to TRBJ2-2, with 12 nucleotides matching TRBD2. Germline lookup yields CDR1 MNHEY and CDR2 SVGAGI. The CDR3 totals 15 residues. The J segment lost 5 bases and the V segment lost 6 bases, leaving 4 bases of the junction unmatched. CDR3 residues: CASRYLAGGTGELFF. The CDR3 DNA is TGTGCCAGCAGATACCTAGCGGGAGGGACCGGGGAGCTGTTTTTT.

V and J are TRBV9 and TRBJ1-2; 8 bases match TRBD1. The CDR3 has 16 amino acids. Unmatched junction bases numbered 8, after V lost 4 bases and J lost 0 bases. In germline, CDR1 is SGDLS, CDR2 YYNGEE. The CDR3 reads CASSPQGGQANYGYTF. The CDR3 DNA reads TGTGCCAGCAGCCCACAGGGGGGGCAAGCTAACTATGGCTACACCTTC.

The chain employs TRBV7-3 and TRBJ2-7; 7 bases match TRBD2. The length of the CDR3 is 15 residues. Germline CDR1 reads SGHTA; CDR2 reads FQGTGA. Trimming removed 5 bases from V and 2 bases from J; junction bases left unmatched: 9. The CDR3 here is CASSPSGNPTYEQYF. CDR3 coding DNA: TGTGCCAGCAGCCCGAGCGGGAACCCCACCTACGAGCAGTACTTC.

This sequence joins TRBV28 and TRBJ2-7; D is perhaps TRBD2 (7 bases). This CDR3 has 13 residues. Per germline, CDR1 MDHEN and CDR2 SYDVKM. V was cut by 6 bases and J by 4 bases, with 13 bases left in between. The CDR3 region is CASSGGGWYEQYF. CDR3 DNA: TGTGCCAGCAGCGGCGGGGGCTGGTACGAGCAGTACTTC.

The rearrangement joins TRBV27 to TRBJ1-2; 8 bases map to TRBD1. Trimming took 5 bases from V and 4 from J; bases not matched to a gene: 18. Germline loops: CDR1 MNHEY, CDR2 SMNVEV (reference sequence). The CDR3 runs 18 residues. The CDR3 nucleotides are TGTGCCAGCAGTCTACTAAGCCCTCAGGGGGCGCTCCCCTATGGCTACACCTTC. The encoded protein is CASSLLSPQGALPYGYTF.

J is TRBJ2-3 and V is TRBV28; 8 bases agree with TRBD2. This CDR3 is 17 amino acids long. The V gene end was trimmed by 2 bases and the J gene end by 1 base; junction bases not matched to a gene: 8. Looked up from germline, CDR1 is MDHEN and CDR2 is SYDVKM. The CDR3 sequence is CASSLSGSGAGTDTQYF. DNA for the CDR3: TGTGCCAGCAGTTTAAGCGGGAGTGGGGCGGGCACAGATACGCAGTATTTT.

This CDR3 is CASSENDWGTQYF. The CDR3 DNA reads TGTGCCAGCAGTGAGAACGATTGGGGCACGCAGTATTTT. The chain employs TRBV2 and TRBJ2-3; a weak D match, TRBD1 (5 bases). The germline V gene encodes CDR1 SNHLY and CDR2 FYNNEI. This CDR3 spans 13 amino acids. V lost 3 bases and J lost 9, with 13 bases in between.

The chain uses TRBV5-1 and TRBJ2-5; 7 bases line up with TRBD1. J gave up 5 bases and V 4 bases, and 8 bases lay outside the gene matches. Per germline, CDR1 SGHRS and CDR2 YFSETQ. The CDR3 is made up of 14 amino acids. CDR3 region: CASSNRQGWETQYF. CDR3 DNA: TGCGCCAGCAGCAACCGACAGGGTTGGGAGACCCAGTACTTC.

DNA of the CDR3: TGTGCCAGCAGCCTGGACAGGACTGGCGCAGATACGCAGTATTTT. Amino acids: CASSLDRTGADTQYF. This rearrangement joins TRBV7-8 to TRBJ2-3, with 7 bases that match TRBD1. CDR3 length: 15 residues. Germline lookup yields CDR1 SGHVS and CDR2 FQNEAQ. Trimming at V came to 5 bases and at J to 4 bases, leaving 9 bases not matched to a gene.

The chain carries TRBV5-6 and TRBJ1-1, with D possibly being TRBD1 (5 bases). This CDR3 spans 15 amino acids. V was cut by 2 bases and J by 0 bases, with 11 bases left in between. In germline, CDR1 is SGHDT, CDR2 YYEEEE. The CDR3 DNA reads TGTGCCAGCAGCTTAATTAGGGGAATGAACACTGAAGCTTTCTTT. Protein: CASSLIRGMNTEAFF.

The chain couples TRBV2 to TRBJ1-5; D gene ambiguous. Trimming took off 7 bases at V and 3 bases at J, with 13 bases between the two ends. Germline CDR1 reads SNHLY; CDR2 reads FYNNEI. The CDR3 contains 14 residues. CDR3 region: CASMGSEVNQPQHF. The CDR3 DNA reads TGTGCCAGCATGGGTTCTGAGGTCAATCAGCCCCAGCATTTT.

V is TRBV28 and J is TRBJ2-3, with 7 bases matching TRBD1. The CDR3 is 14 amino acids. The germline gives CDR1 MDHEN, CDR2 SYDVKM. V trimming: 5 bases; J trimming: 4 bases; junction bases outside the gene matches: 6. The CDR3 DNA is TGTGCCAGCAGTCCCGGACAGGTCTCAGATACGCAGTATTTT. As protein: CASSPGQVSDTQYF.

The gene calls are TRBV20-1 and TRBJ2-1; a possible D gene is TRBD2 (6 bases). Per germline, CDR1 DFQATT and CDR2 SNEGSKA (reference sequence). This CDR3 contains 14 residues. The ends were cut back, 3 bases at V and 6 bases at J, with 15 bases in the middle. The chain's CDR3 is CSASLASELNEQFF. The DNA of the CDR3 is TGCAGTGCTAGTTTGGCTAGCGAGCTCAATGAGCAGTTCTTC.

Turning to this clone: Other DNA sequences in the same sample also yield this CDR3. The V call is TRBV15, the J call TRBJ2-7; D possibly corresponds to TRBD1 (5 bases). Trimming left V 0 bases short and J 3 bases short, with 12 bases between. This CDR3 contains 15 residues. The germline gives CDR1 LNHNV, CDR2 YYDKDF (reference sequence). CDR3 nucleotides: TGTGCCACCAGCAGAGATTTAGGGGCCGGCTACGAGCAGTACTTC. Translation: CATSRDLGAGYEQYF.

There are many counts of this clone. This chain joins TRBV20-1 and TRBJ2-5; D gene unclear. With 7 bases removed from V and 3 bases from J, the gap between germline ends came to 9 bases. Looked up from germline, CDR1 is DFQATT and CDR2 is SNEGSKA (reference sequence). CDR3 length: 11 amino acids. CDR3 coding DNA: TGCAGTGGTGGGCCGAAAGAGACCCAGTACTTC. Translating gives CSGGPKETQYF.

The V call is TRBV30, the J call TRBJ1-5, with 10 nucleotides matching TRBD1. Germline trimming cut 2 bases from V and 0 bases from J; bases unmatched to any gene: 10. The germline CDR1 and CDR2 sequences are GTSNPN and SVGIG (reference sequence). This CDR3 has 18 residues. The CDR3 reads CAWSPRTGGTLSNQPQHF. CDR3 nucleotides: TGTGCCTGGAGTCCCCGGACAGGGGGGACCCTTAGCAATCAGCCCCAGCATTTT.

The rearrangement uses TRBV28 and TRBJ2-2; possible D gene TRBD2, 6 bases. Germline V gene lookup returns CDR1 MDHEN and CDR2 SYDVKM. Trimming removed 7 bases from V and 3 bases from J, with 12 bases in between. CDR3 length: 14 amino acids. This CDR3 reads CASKSGEYTGELFF. The CDR3 DNA follows: TGTGCCAGCAAATCGGGGGAGTACACCGGGGAGCTGTTTTTT.

This chain joins TRBV5-4 and TRBJ2-6; no definite D call. This CDR3 is built from 15 residues. Germline values: CDR1 SGHNT, CDR2 YYREEE (reference sequence). Trimming left V 4 bases short and J 3 bases short, with 11 bases between. For the CDR3, the DNA is TGTGCCAGCAGCCCACCGCGGAGTGGGGCCAACGTCCTGACTTTC. Amino acids: CASSPPRSGANVLTF.

The gene calls are TRBV7-9 and TRBJ1-2; the D gene is possibly TRBD1 (6 bases). CDR3 length: 17 amino acids. Trimming stripped 2 bases from V and 5 bases from J, with 21 bases between. CDR1 is SEHNR, CDR2 FQNEAQ, per germline (reference sequence). DNA for the CDR3: TGTGCCAGCAGCTTAATCGGACCGGACAGAACCCTTTATGGCTACACCTTC. As protein: CASSLIGPDRTLYGYTF.

V and J are TRBV2 and TRBJ1-5; 11 positions agree with TRBD1. This CDR3 region has 15 residues. V dropped 7 bases and J dropped 7; count of bases not matched to a gene: 9. Germline CDR1 and CDR2: SNHLY and FYNNEI. The CDR3 loop is CASMWDRGIEQPQHF. In DNA, the CDR3 is TGTGCCAGCATGTGGGACAGGGGGATTGAGCAGCCCCAGCATTTT.

This chain links TRBV7-9 with TRBJ1-4; 11 nucleotides align to TRBD1. V lost 10 bases to trimming and J lost 3 bases; unmatched junction nucleotides: 13. The CDR3 runs 17 residues. CDR1 SEHNR and CDR2 FQNEAQ come from the germline V gene (reference sequence). The CDR3 nucleotides are TGTGCCATCCCCAGGGACAGGGGGACAGAGGCTAATGAAAAACTGTTTTTT. As protein: CAIPRDRGTEANEKLFF.

This chain joins TRBV24-1 and TRBJ2-5, with 9 bases lining up with TRBD1. Germline V CDR1 and CDR2: KGHDR, SFDVKD. J was trimmed by 5 bases and V by 9 bases; bases with no gene match: 21. The CDR3 is 18 residues long. CDR3 region: CATGRPPSGQGDGETQYF. The DNA of the CDR3 is TGTGCCACCGGTCGTCCACCATCGGGACAGGGAGATGGGGAGACCCAGTACTTC.